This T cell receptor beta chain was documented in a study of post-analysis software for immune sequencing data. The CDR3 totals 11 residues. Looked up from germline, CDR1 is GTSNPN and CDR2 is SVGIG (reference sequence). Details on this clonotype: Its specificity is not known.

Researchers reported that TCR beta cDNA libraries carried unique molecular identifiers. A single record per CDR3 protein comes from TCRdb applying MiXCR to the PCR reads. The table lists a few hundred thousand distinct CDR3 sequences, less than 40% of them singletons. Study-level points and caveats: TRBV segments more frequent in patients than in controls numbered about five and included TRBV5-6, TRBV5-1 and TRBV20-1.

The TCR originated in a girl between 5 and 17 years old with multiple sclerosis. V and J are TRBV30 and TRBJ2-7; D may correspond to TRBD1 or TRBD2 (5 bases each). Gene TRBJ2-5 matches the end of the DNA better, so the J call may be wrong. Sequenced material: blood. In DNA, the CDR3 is TGTGCCTGGAGTTGGGGGGAGACCCAGTACTTC. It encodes CAWSWGETQYF.